This T cell receptor (beta chain) was captured by sequencing in a study of T-cell reconstitution after alpha-beta-depleted transplantation in children. V was shortened by 2 bases and J by 8 bases, with 10 bases between the two germline ends. The CDR3 extends over 13 amino acids. Germline CDR1 SEHNR, CDR2 FQNEAQ (reference sequence). Unique molecular identifiers were used in preparing the TCRbeta library. Via MiXCR, TCRdb re-called the PCR reads, giving one row per CDR3 protein. The sample lists fewer than 90,000 distinct CDR3 sequences, roughly 6.6% occurring once. This clonotype was observed at least ten times.

Sequencing was performed on PBMCs from the stem cell graft donor, taken from the stem cell graft. The chain employs TRBV7-9 and TRBJ2-1; a possible D gene is TRBD2 (5 bases). This receptor was obtained from a human donor who donated a stem cell graft to a child with acute lymphoblastic leukemia. The CDR3 loop reads CASSLKRSHEQFF. The CDR3 DNA follows: TGTGCCAGCAGCTTAAAGCGGAGTCATGAGCAGTTCTTC.